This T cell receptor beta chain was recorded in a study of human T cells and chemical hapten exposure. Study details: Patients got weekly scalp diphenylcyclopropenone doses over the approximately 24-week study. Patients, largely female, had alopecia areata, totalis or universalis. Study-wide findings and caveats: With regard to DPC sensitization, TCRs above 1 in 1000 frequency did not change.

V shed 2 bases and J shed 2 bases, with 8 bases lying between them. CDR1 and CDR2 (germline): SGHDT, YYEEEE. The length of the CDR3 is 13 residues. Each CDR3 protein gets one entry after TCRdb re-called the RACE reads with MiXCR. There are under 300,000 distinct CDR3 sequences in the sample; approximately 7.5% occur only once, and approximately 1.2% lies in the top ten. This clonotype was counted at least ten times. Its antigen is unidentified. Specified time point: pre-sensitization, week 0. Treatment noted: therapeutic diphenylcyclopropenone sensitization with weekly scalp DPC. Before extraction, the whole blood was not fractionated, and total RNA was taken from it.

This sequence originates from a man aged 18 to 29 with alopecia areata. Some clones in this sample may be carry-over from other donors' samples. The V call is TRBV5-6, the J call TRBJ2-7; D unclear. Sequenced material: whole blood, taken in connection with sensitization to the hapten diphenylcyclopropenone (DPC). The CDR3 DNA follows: TGTGCCAGCAGCTTCATAAGCGCCTACGAGCAGTACGTC. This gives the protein CASSFISAYEQYV.